This T cell receptor (beta chain) stems from a study of T cells after yellow fever vaccination. Broader study findings: Bulk-population clonotypes that are abundant could appear as contaminants in FACS-sorted repertoires.

MiXCR, run by TCRdb on the 5' RACE reads, gives a single entry per CDR3 protein. The repertoire holds 600,000 to 750,000 distinct CDR3 sequences, with 12% as singletons. In regard to this clonotype: Antigen: not known.

This CDR3 is 15 amino acids long. V was clipped by 0 bases and J by 4 bases, with 9 bases between them. Looked up from germline, CDR1 is SGHAT and CDR2 is FQNNGV. The sample here was PBMCs, taken on the day of the yellow fever booster vaccination. The chain carries TRBV11-2 and TRBJ2-2; D is unresolved. The sequence was collected from a man younger than 40 who received the YFV17D yellow fever vaccine. The CDR3 is CASSLDLRATGELFF. In DNA, the CDR3 is TGTGCCAGCAGCTTAGATCTTCGGGCCACCGGGGAGCTGTTTTTT.